This T cell receptor beta chain was observed in a study of Ad26.COV2.S vaccination and SARS-CoV-2 variants. In the case of this clone: The antigen remains unidentified.

Study observations and caveats: Vaccine recipients surpassed placebo recipients in spike-specific TCR breadth.

Sequencing was performed with immunoSEQ multiplex PCR; in TCRdb, only in-frame clones are kept and a portion is missing. The sample yields 240,000 or so clones, 70% to 90% seen once. As to treatment: some 20 received Ad26.COV2.S at low or high dose, single or two shots; 5 received placebo; per-sample allocation not given. Samples came from day 63 after the first vaccine or placebo injection. A Boston donor was an adult aged 18-55 years. SARS-CoV-2 spike from the Wuhan strain was encoded by the vaccine, an Ad26 vector. CDR3 length equals 14 residues. Per the germline V gene, CDR1 is SNHLY and CDR2 is FYNNEI. Trimming at V came to 1 base and at J to 2 bases, leaving 2 bases not matched to a gene.

This clonotype originated in a person between 18 and 65 years old who received the Ad26.COV2.S COVID-19 vaccine or a placebo. The chain couples TRBV2 to TRBJ2-7, with TRBD1 matching over 7 bases. The specimen was peripheral blood, collected in a trial of Ad26.COV2.S vaccine versus placebo. The CDR3 is CASSEEQGTYEQYF. Here the CDR3 DNA reads TGTGCCAGCAGTGAAGAACAGGGGACCTACGAGCAGTACTTC.